This T cell receptor (beta chain) stems from a study of post-analysis software for immune sequencing data. Notes on the study in general: Elevated frequency relative to controls characterized roughly five TRBV segments in patients, TRBV5-6, TRBV5-1 and TRBV20-1 among them.

Germline lookup yields CDR1 PRHDT and CDR2 FYEKMQ (reference sequence). The germline V and J ends were trimmed by 1 base and 0 bases, with 3 bases remaining between them. The CDR3 is made up of 13 amino acids. A remark on this clonotype: Its specificity is not known.

Unique molecular identifiers were built into the TCR beta cDNA libraries. TCRdb processed the PCR reads anew with MiXCR; each CDR3 protein has one entry. The sample contains about 540,000 distinct CDR3 sequences, approximately 31% of which appear only once. The TCR comes from a girl aged 2-17 years with multiple sclerosis. V is TRBV13 and J is TRBJ1-1; no firm D call. Sequences were obtained from blood. The CDR3 protein is CASSLAMNTEAFF. The CDR3 DNA follows: TGTGCCAGCAGCTTAGCCATGAACACTGAAGCTTTCTTT.